These 5 T cell receptor beta chains came from one sample sequenced in a study of blood T cell repertoires in COVID-19. This table comes from immunoSEQ multiplex PCR, and its TCRdb copy is limited to in-frame clones, with some not included. The sample records around 140,000 clones, less than 90% being singletons. Sequenced material: peripheral blood. Receptors originate from a human donor with COVID-19, enrolled during active disease. The donor label of this sample is uncertain.

The V and J genes are TRBV5-5 and TRBJ2-5; 11 positions match TRBD1. Germline-derived CDR1 and CDR2 are SGHKS and YYEKEE (reference sequence). The J segment lost 4 bases and the V segment lost 4 bases, leaving 12 bases of the junction unmatched. The CDR3 is 17 residues long. In DNA form, the CDR3 reads TGTGCCAGCAGCCCCCTTGGGGGACAGGGGGTCCCAGAGACCCAGTACTTC. This codes for CASSPLGGQGVPETQYF.

The rearrangement joins TRBV10-3 to TRBJ1-3; tentative D call: TRBD1 (6 bases). The CDR3 is 14 residues long. The V gene lost 6 bases and the J gene lost 0 bases, with 9 bases spanning the gap. Germline V gene sequence: CDR1 ENHRY, CDR2 SYGVKD. This CDR3 reads CAIRQGSSGNTIYF. CDR3 DNA sequence: TGTGCCATCAGGCAGGGGAGCTCTGGAAACACCATATATTTT.

The count of this clone is one. The chain employs TRBV4-1 and TRBJ1-6; 9 bases fit TRBD1. Germline V gene sequence: CDR1 MGHRA, CDR2 YSYEKL. The J segment lost 6 bases and the V segment lost 4 bases, leaving 10 bases of the junction unmatched. The CDR3 totals 17 residues. The CDR3 nucleotides read TGCGCCAGCAGCCCGCCCTCCGGGACAGGGCTTAATTCACCCCTCCACTTT. Translation: CASSPPSGTGLNSPLHF.

V usage is TRBV5-1 and J usage is TRBJ1-1; D is perhaps TRBD1 (6 bases). In germline, CDR1 is SGHRS, CDR2 YFSETQ. Trimming left V 4 bases short and J 3 bases short, with 16 bases between. The CDR3 has 15 residues. CDR3 sequence (DNA): TGCGCCAGCAGCCGTAGTACAGGGTCGGACACTGAAGCTTTCTTT. Amino acid sequence: CASSRSTGSDTEAFF.

V gene TRBV5-4 combines with J gene TRBJ2-7, with TRBD1 identical over 7 bases. Germline-derived CDR1 and CDR2 are SGHNT and YYREEE (reference sequence). The CDR3 totals 16 residues. V lost 4 bases and J lost 0; bases outside the gene matches: 10. CDR3 DNA: TGTGCCAGCAGCGCACCGGGACAGCAAACCTCCTACGAGCAGTACTTC. This sequence encodes CASSAPGQQTSYEQYF.